A selection of T cell receptor beta chains follows, all from one sample in a study of regulatory T cells in long-lasting Graves disease. Via MiXCR, TCRdb re-called the multiplex PCR reads, giving one row per CDR3 protein. The table records roughly 530,000 distinct CDR3 sequences, 15% to 20% of them present only once. In addition, the sample was reused for a study of T cells in Graves' hyperthyroidism and ophthalmopathy.

The sample here was peripheral blood mononuclear cells (PBMCs), taken at new diagnosis, from a patient treated with antithyroid drugs. These receptors were collected from a woman aged 35 to 59 with Graves disease. The CDR3 runs from the conserved cysteine through the conserved F or W. The D gene is left open where the match is weak. Size is omitted from some rows. Given values are once, few, many or a class for expanded clones.

>NA|TRBV29-1|TRBJ1-1|many
CSGIPTSMNTEAFF
TGCAGCGGGATACCGACTTCCATGAACACTGAAGCTTTCTTT
>NA|TRBV15|TRBJ1-2|NA
CATSRGNREGYTF
TGTGCCACCAGCAGAGGTAACAGGGAAGGCTACACCTTC
>NA|TRBV6-1|TRBJ2-5|many
CASSDLGTVQETQYF
TGTGCCAGCAGTGACCTCGGGACGGTTCAAGAGACCCAGTACTTC
>NA|TRBV11-2|TRBJ2-1|NA
CAISLEIILQGRRQFF
TGTGCCATCAGCTTAGAAATTATACTTCAGGGCCGTCGGCAGTTCTTC
>NA|TRBV3-1|TRBJ2-2|NA
CASSRSGRGTGELFF
TGTGCCAGCAGCAGGAGCGGGCGGGGAACCGGGGAGCTGTTTTTT
>TRBD1|TRBV20-1|TRBJ1-1|many
CSARDRGTAEAFF
TGCAGTGCTAGGGACAGGGGGACCGCTGAAGCTTTCTTT
>NA|TRBV10-3|TRBJ2-2|few
CAITYRPNTGELFF
TGTGCCATAACGTATCGCCCGAACACCGGGGAGCTGTTTTTT
>NA|TRBV6-1|TRBJ1-1|NA
CASRSRGTNTEAFF
TGTGCCAGCAGGAGCAGGGGCACGAACACTGAAGCTTTCTTT
>TRBD1|TRBV6-2/TRBV6-3|TRBJ1-1|many
CASRRDRGVGNTEAFF
TGTGCCAGCAGGAGAGACAGGGGGGTGGGAAACACTGAAGCTTTCTTT
>TRBD2|TRBV2|TRBJ2-3|many
CAASRTSGGPDTQYF
TGTGCAGCCAGTCGGACTAGCGGGGGGCCGGATACGCAGTATTTT
>NA|TRBV12-3/TRBV12-4|TRBJ1-1|many
CASTTKTPLGEAFF
TGTGCCAGCACTACCAAAACCCCCCTCGGTGAAGCTTTCTTT
>TRBD1|TRBV20-1|TRBJ1-6|few
CSASQGQGGSPLHF
TGCAGTGCTAGCCAGGGACAGGGTGGTTCACCCCTCCACTTT
>NA|TRBV7-2|TRBJ2-7|few
CASSLVESTYEQYF
TGTGCCAGCAGCTTAGTAGAGTCAACCTACGAGCAGTACTTC
>TRBD1|TRBV24-1|TRBJ2-5|many
CATSDLPGTGGEETQYF
TGTGCCACCAGTGATTTACCCGGGACAGGGGGGGAAGAGACCCAGTACTTC
>NA|TRBV3-1|TRBJ2-5|many
CASSQDSKTQYF
TGTGCCAGCAGCCAAGACTCGAAGACCCAGTACTTC
>TRBD1|TRBV29-1|TRBJ1-1|once
CSVIKGASTEAFF
TGCAGCGTAATTAAGGGGGCGAGCACTGAAGCTTTCTTT
>NA|TRBV20-1|TRBJ1-4|many
CSARVTNEKLFF
TGCAGTGCTAGGGTTACTAATGAAAAACTGTTTTTT
>NA|TRBV19|TRBJ2-1|NA
CASSISGTLSSYNEQFF
TGTGCCAGTAGCATTAGCGGTACCCTTAGCTCCTACAATGAGCAGTTCTTC
>NA|TRBV6-2/TRBV6-3|TRBJ2-1|NA
CASSYESSYNEQFF
TGTGCCAGCAGTTATGAAAGCTCCTACAATGAGCAGTTCTTC
>NA|TRBV11-3|TRBJ2-1|NA
CASSSETDFHYNEQFF
TGTGCCAGCAGCTCCGAGACCGATTTTCATTACAATGAGCAGTTCTTC
>NA|TRBV5-1|TRBJ1-2|few
CASSLPHLRNYGYTF
TGCGCCAGCAGCTTGCCTCACCTGAGGAACTATGGCTACACCTTC
>NA|TRBV5-6|TRBJ1-1|NA
CASSLGTAILAEAFF
TGTGCCAGCAGCCTAGGGACCGCTATCCTGGCTGAAGCTTTCTTT
>NA|TRBV10-3|TRBJ2-2|NA
CAIPRGAGAFAGELFF
TGTGCCATCCCAAGAGGGGCAGGGGCTTTCGCCGGGGAGCTGTTTTTT
>TRBD2|TRBV2|TRBJ2-3|many
CASSPTSGAFTDTQYF
TGTGCCAGCAGTCCTACTAGCGGAGCTTTCACAGATACGCAGTATTTT
>NA|TRBV29-1|TRBJ1-2|NA
CSVATGGQGYTF
TGCAGCGTTGCGACCGGGGGACAAGGCTACACCTTC
>NA|TRBV27|TRBJ2-1|NA
CASSYTVSYNEQFF
TGTGCCAGCAGTTATACCGTCTCCTACAATGAGCAGTTCTTC
>NA|TRBV6-2/TRBV6-3|TRBJ2-7|NA
CASSQGQSYEQYF
TGTGCCAGCAGTCAAGGACAGTCCTACGAGCAGTACTTC
>NA|TRBV20-1|TRBJ2-7|many
CSARSGDHSYEQYF
TGCAGTGCTAGATCAGGGGACCACTCCTACGAGCAGTACTTC
>NA|TRBV12-5|TRBJ2-7|few
CASGLPGRFLGEQYF
TGTGCTAGTGGTTTGCCCGGCCGGTTTCTTGGCGAGCAGTACTTC
>NA|TRBV29-1|TRBJ2-3|many
CSVEGQIGFSVPKDTQYF
TGCAGCGTCGAAGGACAAATCGGCTTTAGCGTCCCGAAAGATACGCAGTATTTT
>TRBD1|TRBV3-1|TRBJ1-2|few
CASSQERLYRGVNYGYTF
TGTGCCAGCAGCCAAGAGAGGTTGTACAGGGGAGTCAACTATGGCTACACCTTC
>TRBD1|TRBV6-5|TRBJ2-3|few
CASSYSERGQAADTQYF
TGTGCCAGCAGTTACTCGGAAAGGGGGCAGGCGGCAGATACGCAGTATTTT
>TRBD2|TRBV2|TRBJ2-3|many
CASSDKTSGVGAQYF
TGTGCCAGCAGTGATAAGACTAGCGGGGTAGGTGCGCAGTATTTT
>NA|TRBV30|TRBJ1-3|NA
CAWSVRRGDTIYF
TGTGCCTGGAGTGTAAGACGTGGGGACACCATATATTTT
>NA|TRBV30|TRBJ1-6|many
CAWSTTSESPLHF
TGTGCCTGGAGTACCACGTCCGAGTCTCCCCTCCACTTT
>NA|TRBV20-1|TRBJ2-7|once
CSARGPEGSYEQYF
TGCAGTGCTAGAGGTCCGGAAGGATCCTACGAGCAGTACTTC
>TRBD2|TRBV19|TRBJ2-1|NA
CASSIELAGFNNEQFF
TGTGCCAGTAGTATAGAACTAGCGGGCTTCAACAATGAGCAGTTCTTC
>NA|TRBV29-1|TRBJ1-1|few
CSVGENTEAFF
TGCAGCGTTGGCGAGAACACTGAAGCTTTCTTT
>NA|TRBV7-6|TRBJ2-2|many
CASSFSSPTGELFF
TGTGCCAGCAGCTTCTCCAGTCCCACCGGGGAGCTGTTTTTT
>NA|TRBV18|TRBJ2-2|NA
CASSPFQQGSTGELFF
TGTGCCAGCTCACCATTCCAACAAGGGTCCACCGGGGAGCTGTTTTTT
>NA|TRBV3-1|TRBJ2-2|NA
CASSPSPGGLVGELFF
TGTGCCAGCAGCCCAAGCCCCGGGGGGCTGGTCGGGGAGCTGTTTTTT
>TRBD1|TRBV12-3/TRBV12-4|TRBJ1-5|NA
CASSQSPSTGVWVDWGNQPQHF
TGTGCCAGCAGTCAATCCCCATCAACAGGGGTATGGGTTGATTGGGGAAATCAGCCCCAGCATTTT
>NA|TRBV13|TRBJ2-5|NA
CASSLTSIGETQYF
TGTGCCAGCAGCCTTACTTCGATTGGAGAGACCCAGTACTTC
>TRBD2|TRBV4-1|TRBJ2-1|few
CASSQESGLAGGPPRNEQFF
TGCGCCAGCAGCCAAGAGTCGGGACTAGCGGGGGGCCCCCCTCGCAATGAGCAGTTCTTC
>TRBD1|TRBV24-1|TRBJ2-1|many
CATSDSDRGNVEQFF
TGTGCCACCAGTGATTCGGACAGGGGGAATGTTGAGCAGTTCTTC
>TRBD1|TRBV19|TRBJ1-2|NA
CASSRLGQNYGYTF
TGTGCCAGTAGCCGACTGGGACAGAACTATGGCTACACCTTC
>TRBD2|TRBV13|TRBJ2-4|few
CASSWTSGAIAKNIQYF
TGTGCCAGCAGCTGGACTAGCGGGGCAATAGCCAAAAACATTCAGTACTTC
>NA|TRBV6-1|TRBJ1-1|few
CASSGTPPRNTEAFF
TGTGCCAGCAGTGGGACACCCCCTAGGAACACTGAAGCTTTCTTT
>TRBD2|TRBV7-2|TRBJ2-7|many
CASSLGGGWYEQYF
TGTGCCAGCAGCCTCGGCGGGGGGTGGTACGAGCAGTACTTC
>TRBD2|TRBV12-3/TRBV12-4|TRBJ2-3|many
CASSFYSGTSGNTQYF
TGTGCCAGCAGTTTCTACTCCGGGACTAGCGGAAATACGCAGTATTTT
>TRBD1|TRBV5-4|TRBJ2-7|few
CASSYYDRAYEQYF
TGTGCCAGCAGCTACTACGACAGGGCCTACGAGCAGTACTTC
>TRBD2|TRBV10-2|TRBJ2-2|NA
CASSDPTSPGTGELFF
TGCGCCAGCAGTGATCCGACTAGCCCCGGCACCGGGGAGCTGTTTTTT